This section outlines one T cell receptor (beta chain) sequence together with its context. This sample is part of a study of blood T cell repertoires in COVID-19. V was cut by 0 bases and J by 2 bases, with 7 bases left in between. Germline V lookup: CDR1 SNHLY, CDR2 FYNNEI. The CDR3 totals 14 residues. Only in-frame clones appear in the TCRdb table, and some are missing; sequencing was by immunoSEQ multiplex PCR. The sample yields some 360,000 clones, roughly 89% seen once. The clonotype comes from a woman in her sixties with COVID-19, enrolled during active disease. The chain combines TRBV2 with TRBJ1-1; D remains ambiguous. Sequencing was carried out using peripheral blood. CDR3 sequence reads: CASSEARFNTEAFF. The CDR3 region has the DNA TGTGCCAGCAGTGAAGCGCGGTTTAACACTGAAGCTTTCTTT. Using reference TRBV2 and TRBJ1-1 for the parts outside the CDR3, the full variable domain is EPEVTQTPSHQVTQMGQEVILRCVPISNHLYFYWYRQILGQKVEFLVSFYNNEISEKSEIFDDQFSVERPDGSNFTLKIRSTKLEDSAMYFCASSEARFNTEAFFGQGTRLTVV.